A few counts support the clone carrying this T cell receptor beta chain. The source of the sample is a study of OX40 agonist ivuxolimab in advanced cancers. Germline V gene sequence: CDR1 SGHVS, CDR2 FQNEAQ. V lost 6 bases and J lost 0; bases outside the gene matches: 10. The CDR3 runs 18 residues. The table came from immunoSEQ multiplex PCR; TCRdb's copy has only in-frame clones and leaves some out. The table records some 100,000 clones, around 90% of them present only once. The sequencing used CD4+ or CD8+ T cells sorted from blood, collected in a trial of the OX40 agonist ivuxolimab. The chain uses TRBV7-8 and TRBJ2-6; 8 bases are a match to TRBD1. This sequence was found in an adult with an advanced solid tumor such as melanoma, head and neck, liver or kidney cancer. The CDR3 DNA sequence: TGTGCCAGCAGAAAGACAGGGGTCCAACTCTCTGGGGCCAACGTCCTGACTTTC. It encodes CASRKTGVQLSGANVLTF.